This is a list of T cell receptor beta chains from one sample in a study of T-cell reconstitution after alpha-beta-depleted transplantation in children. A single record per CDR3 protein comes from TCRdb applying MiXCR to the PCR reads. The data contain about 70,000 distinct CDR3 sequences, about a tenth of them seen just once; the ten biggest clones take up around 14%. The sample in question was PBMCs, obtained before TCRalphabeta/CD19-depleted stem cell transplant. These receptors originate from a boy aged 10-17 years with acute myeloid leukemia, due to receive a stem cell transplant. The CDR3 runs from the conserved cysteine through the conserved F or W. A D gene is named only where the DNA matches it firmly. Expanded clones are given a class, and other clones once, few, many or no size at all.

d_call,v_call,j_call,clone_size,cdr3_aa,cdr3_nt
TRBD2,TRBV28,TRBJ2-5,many,CASETSPGTSGGQETQYF,TGTGCCAGCGAAACGTCCCCCGGGACTAGCGGGGGTCAAGAGACCCAGTACTTC
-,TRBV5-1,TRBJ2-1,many,CASSLGFFNNEQFF,TGCGCCAGCAGCTTAGGATTTTTTAACAATGAGCAGTTCTTC
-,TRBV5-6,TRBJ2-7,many,CASSSLHLDLGEQYF,TGTGCCAGCAGCTCCCTCCACCTAGACCTTGGCGAGCAGTACTTC
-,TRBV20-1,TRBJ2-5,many,CSANPLLSGRRETQYF,TGCAGTGCGAACCCCTTGTTATCGGGGAGAAGGGAGACCCAGTACTTC
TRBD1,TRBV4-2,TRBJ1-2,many,CASSQADRGDFGYTF,TGTGCCAGCAGCCAAGCGGACAGGGGGGATTTTGGCTACACCTTC
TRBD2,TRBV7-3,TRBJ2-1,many,CASSLPGTSGRHNEQFF,TGTGCCAGCAGCTTACCCGGGACTAGCGGGAGACACAATGAGCAGTTCTTC
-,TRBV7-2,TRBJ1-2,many,CASSLNTGGYTF,TGTGCCAGCAGCCTCAACACCGGGGGCTACACCTTC
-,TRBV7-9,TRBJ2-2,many,CASSLAGGLMNTGELFF,TGTGCCAGCAGCTTAGCGGGAGGACTGATGAACACCGGGGAGCTGTTTTTT
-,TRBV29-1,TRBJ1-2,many,CSVDQDDYGYTF,TGCAGCGTTGATCAGGACGACTATGGCTACACCTTC
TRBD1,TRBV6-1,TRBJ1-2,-,CAASDLSRQGIWGYTF,TGTGCCGCCAGCGACCTCTCGAGACAGGGGATCTGGGGCTACACCTTC
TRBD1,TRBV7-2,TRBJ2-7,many,CASSLVGTRGNEQYF,TGTGCCAGCAGCTTAGTAGGTACCAGGGGGAACGAGCAGTACTTC
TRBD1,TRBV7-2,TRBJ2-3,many,CASSSQGSTDTQYF,TGTGCCAGCAGTTCACAGGGGAGCACAGATACGCAGTATTTT
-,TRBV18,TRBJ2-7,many,CASSPSRGSYEQYF,TGTGCCAGCTCACCGTCTCGGGGTAGCTACGAGCAGTACTTC
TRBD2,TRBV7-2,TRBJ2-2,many,CASSLVSGGRTGELFF,TGTGCCAGCAGCTTAGTGTCGGGGGGACGGACCGGGGAGCTGTTTTTT
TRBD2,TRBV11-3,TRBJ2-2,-,CASSLAPAGGDTGELFF,TGTGCCAGCAGCTTAGCACCGGCCGGGGGGGACACCGGGGAGCTGTTTTTT
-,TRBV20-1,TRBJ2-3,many,CSAETTDTQYF,TGCAGTGCGGAGACCACAGATACGCAGTATTTT
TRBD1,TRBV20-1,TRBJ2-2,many,CSATTQGAGELFF,TGCAGTGCAACTACTCAGGGGGCCGGGGAGCTGTTTTTT
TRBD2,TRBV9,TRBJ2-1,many,CASSPRPGLDNEQFF,TGTGCCAGCAGCCCCCGCCCAGGACTAGACAATGAGCAGTTCTTC
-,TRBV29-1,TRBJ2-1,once,CSVMTGYNEQFF,TGCAGCGTCATGACGGGATACAATGAGCAGTTCTTC
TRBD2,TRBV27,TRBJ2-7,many,CASRVSGRARSSDEQYF,TGTGCCAGCAGAGTTAGCGGGAGGGCCCGGTCATCCGACGAGCAGTACTTC
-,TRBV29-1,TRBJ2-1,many,CSVKGLGSVEQFF,TGCAGCGTGAAAGGGCTGGGAAGTGTAGAGCAGTTCTTC
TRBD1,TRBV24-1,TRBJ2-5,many,CATSRTGGETQYF,TGTGCCACCAGCAGGACAGGAGGAGAGACCCAGTACTTC
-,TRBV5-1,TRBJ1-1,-,CASSLYQGTDAFF,TGCGCCAGCAGCTTGTATCAGGGCACTGACGCTTTCTTT
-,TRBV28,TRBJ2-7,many,CASSSPSYEQYF,TGTGCCAGCAGCTCCCCTTCCTACGAGCAGTACTTC
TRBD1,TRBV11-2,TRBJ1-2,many,CASSLQGGQLYGYTF,TGTGCCAGCAGCTTACAAGGGGGACAGCTCTATGGCTACACCTTC
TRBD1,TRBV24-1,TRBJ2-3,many,CATSGWDRGDLGNTQYF,TGTGCCACCAGTGGTTGGGACAGGGGGGACCTCGGGAATACGCAGTATTTT
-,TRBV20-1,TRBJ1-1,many,CSARDLEAFF,TGCAGTGCTAGGGACCTTGAAGCTTTCTTT
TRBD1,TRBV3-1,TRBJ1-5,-,CAISPGEDRGLGNQPQHF,TGTGCCATCAGTCCCGGAGAGGACAGGGGGCTGGGCAATCAGCCCCAGCATTTT
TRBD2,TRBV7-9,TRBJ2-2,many,CASSPGAGGTGELFF,TGTGCCAGCAGCCCCGGAGCGGGGGGGACCGGGGAGCTGTTTTTT
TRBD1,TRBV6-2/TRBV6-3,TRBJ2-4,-,CASSQGAGLVQYF,TGTGCCAGCAGTCAGGGGGCAGGTCTAGTTCAGTACTTC
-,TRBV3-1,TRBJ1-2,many,CASSEDIDYGYTF,TGTGCCAGCAGCGAGGACATAGACTATGGCTACACCTTC
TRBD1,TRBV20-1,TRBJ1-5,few,CSADGQGRQPQHF,TGCAGTGCTGACGGACAGGGAAGGCAGCCCCAGCATTTT
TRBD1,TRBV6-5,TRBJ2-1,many,CASSYVTGNEQFF,TGTGCCAGCAGTTACGTGACAGGGAATGAGCAGTTCTTC
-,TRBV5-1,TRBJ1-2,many,CASSFQGNYGYTF,TGCGCCAGCAGCTTCCAGGGGAACTATGGCTACACCTTC
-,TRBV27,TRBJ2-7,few,CASSLRGAEQYF,TGTGCCAGCAGTTTAAGGGGCGCCGAGCAGTACTTC
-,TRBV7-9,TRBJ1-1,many,CASSSRGDGSEAFF,TGTGCCAGCAGCTCACGCGGGGACGGTTCTGAAGCTTTCTTT
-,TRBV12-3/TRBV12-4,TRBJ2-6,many,CASRVSGANVLTF,TGTGCCAGCAGGGTCTCTGGGGCCAACGTCCTGACTTTC
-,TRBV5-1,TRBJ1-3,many,CASSLGGPSSGNTIYF,TGCGCCAGCAGCTTGGGTGGACCCAGCTCTGGAAACACCATATATTTT
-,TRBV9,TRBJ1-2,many,CASSSRPSNYGYTF,TGTGCCAGCAGCTCCCGACCGTCTAACTATGGCTACACCTTC
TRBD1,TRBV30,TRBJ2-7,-,CAWSKDRGGYEQYF,TGTGCCTGGAGCAAGGACAGGGGTGGGTACGAGCAGTACTTC
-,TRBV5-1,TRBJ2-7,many,CASSLGLVYEQYF,TGCGCCAGCAGCTTGGGACTCGTCTACGAGCAGTACTTC
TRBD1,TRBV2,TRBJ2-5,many,CASRPTWTGGETQYF,TGTGCCAGCAGACCCACTTGGACAGGAGGAGAGACCCAGTACTTC
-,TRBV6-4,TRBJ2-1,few,CASSDSGGYNEQFF,TGTGCCAGCAGTGACTCAGGAGGCTACAATGAGCAGTTCTTC
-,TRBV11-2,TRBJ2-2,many,CASSRDINTGELFF,TGTGCCAGCAGCCGTGACATTAACACCGGGGAGCTGTTTTTT
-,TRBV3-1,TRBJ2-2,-,CTISYLIQRASITGELFF,TGTACCATCAGTTATCTTATCCAAAGGGCTAGCATCACCGGGGAGCTGTTTTTT
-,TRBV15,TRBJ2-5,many,CATSRGGLKTQYF,TGTGCCACCAGCAGAGGGGGGCTAAAGACCCAGTACTTC
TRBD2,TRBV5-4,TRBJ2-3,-,CASSSIVLAGEDTQYF,TGTGCCAGCAGCTCTATTGTACTAGCGGGAGAAGATACGCAGTATTTT
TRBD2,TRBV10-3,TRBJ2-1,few,CAIMRGLADHNEQFF,TGTGCCATCATGAGGGGACTAGCGGACCACAATGAGCAGTTCTTC
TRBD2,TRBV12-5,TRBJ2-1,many,CASGLGPLAGKSEQFF,TGTGCTAGTGGTTTGGGACCGCTAGCGGGAAAAAGTGAGCAGTTCTTC
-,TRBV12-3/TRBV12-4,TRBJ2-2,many,CASTYRGPSTGELFF,TGTGCCAGCACCTATCGGGGTCCGAGCACCGGGGAGCTGTTTTTT
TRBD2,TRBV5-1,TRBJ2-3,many,CASSLGPSGGAEDTQYF,TGCGCCAGCAGCTTGGGCCCTAGCGGGGGGGCCGAAGATACGCAGTATTTT
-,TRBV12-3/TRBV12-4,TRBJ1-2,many,CASSRGGDYGYTF,TGTGCCAGCAGCCGGGGGGGTGACTATGGCTACACCTTC
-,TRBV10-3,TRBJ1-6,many,CAITRQTDSPLHF,TGTGCCATCACAAGGCAGACGGATTCACCCCTCCACTTT
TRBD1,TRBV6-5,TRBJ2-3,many,CASSYSTGGSAQYF,TGTGCCAGCAGTTACTCGACAGGGGGCTCTGCGCAGTATTTT
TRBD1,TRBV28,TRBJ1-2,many,CASSYRGTVNSGGYTF,TGTGCCAGCAGCTACCGCGGGACAGTCAATTCGGGAGGCTACACCTTC
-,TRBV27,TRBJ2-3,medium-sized,CASSSLTGGDTQYF,TGTGCCAGCAGTTCCTTGACAGGAGGGGATACGCAGTATTTT
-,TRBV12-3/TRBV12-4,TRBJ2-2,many,CASRPLLTTGELFF,TGTGCCAGCAGGCCGCTTTTAACCACCGGGGAGCTGTTTTTT